The TCR beta chain described here comes from a study of blood T cells in healthy people across ages. Across the whole study: There was about one barcoded beta molecule captured by template switching per two T cells.

Germline V gene lookup returns CDR1 SQVTM and CDR2 ANQGSEA. V was cut by 1 base and J by 11 bases, with 23 bases left in between. This CDR3 has 15 amino acids. A second PCR, run for about 7 to 11 cycles, used a sample-barcoded 5' primer plus a J-beta primer mix. Each of the samples gave a minimum of 3 million paired-end reads that contained CDR3. MiXCR, run by TCRdb on the 5' RACE reads, gives a single entry per CDR3 protein. The repertoire consists of 1.5 million to 1.8 million distinct CDR3 sequences, with approximately 43% occurring once and the leading ten covering about 3.8%. This clonotype was found once.

Sequences were obtained from blood. The clonotype was recovered from a woman under 30 in good health. The rearrangement uses TRBV29-1 and TRBJ2-5; D tentatively reads TRBD1 or TRBD2 (5 bases each). CDR3 loop: CSVEGGSVHYNEQYF. Written as DNA, the CDR3 is TGCAGCGTTGAAGGGGGGAGTGTGCATTACAATGAGCAGTACTTC.